The 29 T cell receptor beta chains below were found in one sample sequenced in a study of post-analysis software for immune sequencing data. Study-wide results and caveats: Comparison of patients with controls showed a handful of TRBV segments more frequent in patients, TRBV5-6, TRBV5-1 and TRBV20-1 among them.

The authors incorporated unique molecular identifiers into the TCR beta cDNA libraries. TCRdb recomputed calls from the PCR reads with MiXCR, one row per CDR3 protein. The sample holds about 430,000 distinct CDR3 sequences, 39% seen once. Antigens of these TCRs are unknown. The sequenced sample consisted of blood. The receptor set was obtained from a girl aged 2-9 years with multiple sclerosis.

Concerning this clonotype itself: The junction departs from the called germline gene at one end, perhaps through a read error. The J gene is TRBJ2-7, the V gene TRBV7-3; 7 bases are shared with TRBD2. The CDR3 runs 14 residues. The germline V gene has CDR1 SGHTA and CDR2 FQGTGA. The CDR3 spells CASSSGSREKPPNF. CDR3 sequence (DNA): TGTGCCAGCAGCTCAGGTTCGCGGGAGAAGCCCCCAAACTTC.

The chain couples TRBV14 to TRBJ1-5, with TRBD1 matching 11 bases. The germline V gene encodes CDR1 SGHDN and CDR2 FVKESK. The V and J ends lost 6 bases and 3 bases, in that order; junction bases with no gene match: 1. This CDR3 region has 14 residues. The CDR3 loop is CASRGQGVNQPQHF. The CDR3 DNA reads TGTGCCAGCAGGGGACAGGGGGTCAATCAGCCCCAGCATTTT. Based on the CDR3 plus reference TRBV14 and TRBJ1-5, the full variable domain is EAGVTQFPSHSVIEKGQTVTLRCDPISGHDNLYWYRRVMGKEIKFLLHFVKESKQDESGMPNNRFLAERTGGTYSTLKVQPAELEDSGVYFCASRGQGVNQPQHFGDGTRLSIL.

The chain is built from TRBV27 and TRBJ2-1, with 8 bases identical to TRBD2. The better agreement between TRBJ2-7 and the DNA end casts doubt on the J call. CDR1 is MNHEY and CDR2 is SMNVEV in the germline V gene (reference sequence). The CDR3 is 15 amino acids. The DNA of the CDR3 is TGTGCCAGCAGTTTAGCGGGGGGCCCATACAATGAGCAGTACTTC. Residues: CASSLAGGPYNEQYF.

The chain couples TRBV11-3 to TRBJ2-5; D remains unclear. The V end lost 3 bases, the J end lost 5 bases, and 13 bases lay between the germline ends. Germline V gene data show CDR1 as SGHNT and CDR2 as YENEEA. The CDR3 covers 14 residues. The CDR3 spells CASSFMGPGETQYF. DNA of the CDR3: TGTGCCAGCAGCTTCATGGGTCCAGGTGAGACCCAGTACTTC. Combining the CDR3 with reference TRBV11-3 and TRBJ2-5 gives the whole variable domain EAGVVQSPRYKIIEKKQPVAFWCNPISGHNTLYWYLQNLGQGPELLIRYENEEAVDDSQLPKDRFSAERLKGVDSTLKIQPAELGDSAVYLCASSFMGPGETQYFGPGTRLLVL.

The chain joins TRBV5-1 to TRBJ2-1; 10 nucleotides line up with TRBD2. The CDR3 contains 16 residues. V was pared by 4 bases and J by 0 bases, with 4 bases of the junction left unmatched. CDR1 SGHRS and CDR2 YFSETQ come from the germline V gene. CDR3 sequence: CASSKGLADSYNEQFF. The CDR3 DNA reads TGCGCCAGCAGCAAAGGACTAGCGGACTCCTACAATGAGCAGTTCTTC.

This CDR3 reads CASSSVRPFSYSGANVLTF. The CDR3 DNA is TGTGCCAGCAGCTCAGTTAGACCTTTCTCCTACTCTGGGGCCAACGTCCTGACTTTC. V and J are TRBV7-9 and TRBJ2-6; the D is unclear. Trimming removed 4 bases at V and 0 bases at J, with 19 bases between. This CDR3 is built from 19 residues. Per the germline V gene, CDR1 is SEHNR and CDR2 is FQNEAQ (reference sequence).

This clonotype has a handful of counts. The chain carries TRBV7-2 and TRBJ2-1, with TRBD2 matching over 9 bases. The CDR3 extends over 20 amino acids. Unmatched junction bases numbered 14, after V lost 1 base and J lost 1 base. Per the germline V gene, CDR1 is SGHTA and CDR2 is FQGNSA. Here the CDR3 reads CASSLVPLAGNAMSYNEQFF. CDR3 sequence (DNA): TGTGCCAGCAGCTTAGTCCCCCTAGCGGGAAACGCAATGTCCTACAATGAGCAGTTCTTC.

The gene calls are TRBV5-1 and TRBJ2-4, with 9 bases fitting TRBD2. TRBJ2-5 explains the end of the DNA better; the J call may be wrong. The CDR3 extends over 16 amino acids. Germline-derived CDR1 and CDR2 are SGHRS and YFSETQ. CDR3 nucleotide sequence: TGCGCCAGCAGTCTGGTCCCTAGCGGGGCCCAAGAGACCCAGTACTTC. Translation gives CASSLVPSGAQETQYF.

The rearrangement joins TRBV29-1 to TRBJ2-1; 10 bases align to TRBD1. The CDR3 has 13 residues. Per germline, CDR1 SQVTM and CDR2 ANQGSEA. J gave up 8 bases and V 4 bases, and 5 bases lay outside the gene matches. CDR3 bases: TGCAGCGTTGCGACCGGGACAGGGGATGAGCAGTTCTTC. It translates to CSVATGTGDEQFF.

The table lists this clonotype with a count of one. V is TRBV7-9 and J is TRBJ2-1; the D is unclear. Trimming took off 5 bases at V and 6 bases at J, with 8 bases between the two ends. In germline, CDR1 is SEHNR, CDR2 FQNEAQ (reference sequence). The CDR3 sequence is 12 residues long. CDR3 region: CASSPVANEQFF. The CDR3, as DNA: TGTGCCAGCAGCCCGGTGGCCAATGAGCAGTTCTTC. Drawing the rest from reference TRBV7-9 and TRBJ2-1, the complete variable domain is DTGVSQNPRHKITKRGQNVTFRCDPISEHNRLYWYRQTLGQGPEFLTYFQNEAQLEKSRLLSDRFSAERPKGSFSTLEIQRTEQGDSAMYLCASSPVANEQFFGPGTRLTVL.

This CDR3 is CASSASGGGKLGYGYTF. The CDR3 DNA follows: TGTGCCAGCAGCGCCAGCGGGGGGGGAAAGCTGGGCTATGGCTACACCTTC. The genes are TRBV9 and TRBJ1-2; D might be TRBD1 (5 bases). Germline lookup yields CDR1 SGDLS and CDR2 YYNGEE. V was trimmed by 3 bases and J by 4 bases, leaving 22 bases between them. The CDR3 consists of 17 residues. The full variable domain, with the rest looked up from reference TRBV9 and TRBJ1-2, is DSGVTQTPKHLITATGQRVTLRCSPRSGDLSVYWYQQSLDQGLQFLIQYYNGEERAKGNILERFSAQQFPDLHSELNLSSLELGDSALYFCASSASGGGKLGYGYTFGSGTRLTVV.

This chain uses TRBV28 with TRBJ2-1; TRBD2 agrees at 7 bases. Germline CDR1 MDHEN, CDR2 SYDVKM. CDR3 size: 12 residues. V was clipped by 6 bases and J by 8 bases; unmatched bases: 4. DNA of the CDR3: TGTGCCAGCAGGGGAGGGGTCCATGAGCAGTTCTTC. It yields the protein CASRGGVHEQFF. Looking up the rest from reference TRBV28 and TRBJ2-1 gives the full variable domain: DVKVTQSSRYLVKRTGEKVFLECVQDMDHENMFWYRQDPGLGLRLIYFSYDVKMKEKGDIPEGYSVSREKKERFSLILESASTNQTSMYLCASRGGVHEQFFGPGTRLTVL.

This clonotype was observed many times. The chain recombines TRBV10-3 with TRBJ2-7; 8 bases fit TRBD1. J lost 5 bases, V lost 3 bases, and 9 bases had no gene match. The CDR3 has 15 amino acids. CDR1 and CDR2 (germline): ENHRY, SYGVKD. In nucleotides, the CDR3 is TGTGCCATCAGTGACACAGGGGGATGGGTCAACGAGCAGTACTTC. This gives the protein CAISDTGGWVNEQYF.

The chain joins TRBV6-1 to TRBJ1-2; 7 bases align to TRBD1. V trimming: 2 bases; J trimming: 4 bases; junction bases outside the gene matches: 7. CDR1 and CDR2 from the germline V gene are MNHNS and SASEGT. This CDR3 has 15 residues. The CDR3 loop is CASSEFRQGSYGYTF. CDR3 nucleotides: TGTGCCAGCAGTGAATTTAGACAGGGAAGCTATGGCTACACCTTC.

The genes are TRBV13 and TRBJ2-3; tentatively, D is TRBD2 (5 bases). CDR1 PRHDT and CDR2 FYEKMQ come from the germline V gene (reference sequence). This CDR3 spans 11 amino acids. V was clipped by 5 bases and J by 13 bases, with 13 bases between them. The CDR3 sequence: CASSLDGGKYF. In DNA, the CDR3 is TGTGCCAGCAGCCTAGACGGAGGCAAGTATTTT.

The chain couples TRBV20-1 to TRBJ2-5, with D possibly called TRBD1 or TRBD2 (5 bases each). This CDR3 is 13 amino acids long. Trimming removed 1 base at V and 4 bases at J, with 10 bases between. CDR1 is DFQATT and CDR2 is SNEGSKA in the germline V gene (reference sequence). Here the CDR3 DNA reads TGCAGTGCTAGAGGGGGGTACTCAGAGACCCAGTACTTC. Protein: CSARGGYSETQYF.

This chain joins TRBV29-1 and TRBJ1-5, with D unclear. CDR1 is SQVTM and CDR2 is ANQGSEA in the germline V gene. The CDR3 is made up of 14 amino acids. Trimming left V 6 bases short and J 2 bases short, with 14 bases between. CDR3: CSVSPGAGNQPQHF. The CDR3 DNA follows: TGCAGCGTGTCCCCGGGAGCGGGCAATCAGCCCCAGCATTTT. Drawing the rest from reference TRBV29-1 and TRBJ1-5, the complete variable domain is SAVISQKPSRDICQRGTSLTIQCQVDSQVTMMFWYRQQPGQSLTLIATANQGSEATYESGFVIDKFPISRPNLTFSTLTVSNMSPEDSSIYLCSVSPGAGNQPQHFGDGTRLSIL.

This clonotype was seen more than once but under ten times. The J gene is TRBJ2-3, the V gene TRBV6-1; 8 nucleotides agree with TRBD1. Unmatched junction bases numbered 2, after V lost 10 bases and J lost 2 bases. Germline V gene lookup returns CDR1 MNHNS and CDR2 SASEGT. The CDR3 covers 12 residues. CDR3 in amino acids: CATQGATDTQYF. The CDR3 nucleotides are TGTGCCACCCAGGGGGCCACAGATACGCAGTATTTT.

The chain has TRBV28 and TRBJ1-2, with a weak D call TRBD1 (6 bases). The V end was cut by 4 bases, the J end by 4 bases, with 19 bases between. This CDR3 spans 16 amino acids. Germline lookup yields CDR1 MDHEN and CDR2 SYDVKM. For the CDR3, the DNA is TGTGCCAGCAGTTACTTATCCGGGGGGGCCCCCTATGGCTACACCTTC. Its protein product is CASSYLSGGAPYGYTF.

This clonotype has ten or more counts. This rearrangement joins TRBV12-3 or TRBV12-4 to TRBJ2-1; TRBD2 is a possible D gene (6 bases). Trimming left V 3 bases short and J 8 bases short, with 17 bases between. The CDR3 runs to 15 residues. The CDR3 sequence is CASSFYWLASHEQFF. The CDR3 nucleotides are TGTGCCAGCAGTTTCTATTGGCTAGCGTCCCATGAGCAGTTCTTC.

This chain connects TRBV5-1 to TRBJ2-3, with D possibly matching TRBD1 (6 bases). V lost 0 bases to trimming and J lost 5 bases, with 13 bases between them. This CDR3 has 15 amino acids. Germline V CDR1 and CDR2: SGHRS, YFSETQ. The CDR3, as DNA: TGCGCCAGCAGCTTGGGTGGTCAGGGGAAAGATACGCAGTATTTT. It translates to CASSLGGQGKDTQYF.

V usage is TRBV29-1 and J usage is TRBJ2-3; 9 nucleotides line up with TRBD1. Germline V gene data show CDR1 as SQVTM and CDR2 as ANQGSEA. The trim removed 5 bases at V and 8 bases at J, leaving 11 bases unmatched. The CDR3 is 14 residues long. CDR3 sequence (DNA): TGCAGCGTTAAACAGGGGGCGAGTAGGGGTACGCAGTATTTT. Protein product: CSVKQGASRGTQYF.

This clonotype came up a few times. The chain joins TRBV10-3 to TRBJ2-1, with D unclear. Between the trimmed V and J ends, which lost 8 bases and 6 bases, there was a span of 11 bases. Germline V lookup: CDR1 ENHRY, CDR2 SYGVKD. CDR3 length: 12 residues. CDR3 coding DNA: TGTGCCATCTTAGTCCCTCCCAATGAGCAGTTCTTC. Its translation is CAILVPPNEQFF.

The genes are TRBV5-1 and TRBJ2-1; D is unclear. The CDR3 consists of 16 residues. V was clipped by 4 bases and J by 5 bases, with 19 bases between them. CDR1 is SGHRS and CDR2 is YFSETQ in the germline V gene. CDR3 amino acids: CASSRLLSSFDNEQFF. CDR3 nucleotides: TGCGCCAGCAGCAGATTACTCTCGTCGTTTGACAATGAGCAGTTCTTC.

This chain joins TRBV20-1 and TRBJ2-3, with TRBD2 matching 10 bases. CDR3 length equals 16 residues. Germline values: CDR1 DFQATT, CDR2 SNEGSKA (reference sequence). Unmatched junction bases numbered 6, after V lost 0 bases and J lost 3 bases. The CDR3 loop is CSARDMASGGTDTQYF. For the CDR3, the DNA is TGCAGTGCTAGAGATATGGCTAGCGGGGGTACAGATACGCAGTATTTT.

In this sample, this clonotype turned up once. V usage is TRBV29-1 and J usage is TRBJ2-2; maybe TRBD2 (6 bases). The ends were cut back, 7 bases at V and 0 bases at J, with 15 bases in the middle. The CDR3 totals 15 residues. Germline lookup yields CDR1 SQVTM and CDR2 ANQGSEA. The DNA of the CDR3 is TGCAGCGCCTCCCCGGGAGACTCGAACACCGGGGAGCTGTTTTTT. This sequence encodes CSASPGDSNTGELFF.

This chain connects TRBV20-1 to TRBJ2-3; 7 bases fit TRBD1. From germline, CDR1 is DFQATT and CDR2 SNEGSKA (reference sequence). This CDR3 is 15 amino acids long. V lost 0 bases and J lost 3; bases outside the gene matches: 6. CDR3 nucleotide sequence: TGCAGTGCTAGAGAATTCGACAGGGCAACAGATACGCAGTATTTT. Encoded protein: CSAREFDRATDTQYF.

This clonotype was observed a handful of times. The DNA of the CDR3 is TGTGCCAGCAGCCTAGCGGGGGGGCCCCATGAGCAGTTCTTC. Residues: CASSLAGGPHEQFF. The genes are TRBV12-3 or TRBV12-4 and TRBJ2-1; TRBD2 matches 12 bases. This CDR3 is built from 14 residues. Trimming removed 6 bases from V and 8 bases from J; junction bases left unmatched: 5.

The genes are TRBV20-1 and TRBJ2-1, with D hard to call. Germline CDR1 reads DFQATT; CDR2 reads SNEGSKA (reference sequence). CDR3 size: 15 residues. V was pared by 3 bases and J by 0 bases, with 12 bases between. CDR3 DNA: TGCAGTGCTAGTATTACTTCGGCCTCCTACAATGAGCAGTTCTTC. This encodes CSASITSASYNEQFF.